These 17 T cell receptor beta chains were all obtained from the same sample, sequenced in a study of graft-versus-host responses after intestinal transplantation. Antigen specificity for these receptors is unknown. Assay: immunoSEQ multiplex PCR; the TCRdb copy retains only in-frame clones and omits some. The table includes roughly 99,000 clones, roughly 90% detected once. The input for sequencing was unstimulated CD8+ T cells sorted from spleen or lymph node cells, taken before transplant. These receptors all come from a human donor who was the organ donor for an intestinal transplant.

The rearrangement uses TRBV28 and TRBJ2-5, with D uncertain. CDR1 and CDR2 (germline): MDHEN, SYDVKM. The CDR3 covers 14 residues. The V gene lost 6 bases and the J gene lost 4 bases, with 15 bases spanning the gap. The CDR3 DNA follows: TGTGCCAGCAGCCTAGGAGCGCTACGAGAGACCCAGTACTTC. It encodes CASSLGALRETQYF.

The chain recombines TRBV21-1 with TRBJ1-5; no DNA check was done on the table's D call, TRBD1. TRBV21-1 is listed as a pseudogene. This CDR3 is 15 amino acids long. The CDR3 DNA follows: TGTGCCAGCAGCAAAGAGGACAGGGTGAATCAGCCCCAGCATTTT. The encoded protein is CASSKEDRVNQPQHF.

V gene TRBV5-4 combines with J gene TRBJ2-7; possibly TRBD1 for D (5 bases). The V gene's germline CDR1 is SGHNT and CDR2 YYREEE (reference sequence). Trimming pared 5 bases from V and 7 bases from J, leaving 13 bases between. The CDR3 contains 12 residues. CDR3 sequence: CASSMGRLEQYF. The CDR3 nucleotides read TGTGCCAGCAGTATGGGGCGCTTGGAGCAGTACTTC. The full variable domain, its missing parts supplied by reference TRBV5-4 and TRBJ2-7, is ETGVTQSPTHLIKTRGQQVTLRCSSQSGHNTVSWYQQALGQGPQFIFQYYREEENGRGNFPPRFSGLQFPNYSSELNVNALELDDSALYLCASSMGRLEQYFGPGTRLTVT.

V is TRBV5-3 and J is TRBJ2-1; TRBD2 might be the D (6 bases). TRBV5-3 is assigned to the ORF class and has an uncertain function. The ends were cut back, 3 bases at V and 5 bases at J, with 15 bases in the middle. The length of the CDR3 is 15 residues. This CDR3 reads CARSSPGLQDNEQFF. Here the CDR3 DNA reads TGTGCCAGAAGCTCGCCGGGACTTCAGGACAATGAGCAGTTCTTC.

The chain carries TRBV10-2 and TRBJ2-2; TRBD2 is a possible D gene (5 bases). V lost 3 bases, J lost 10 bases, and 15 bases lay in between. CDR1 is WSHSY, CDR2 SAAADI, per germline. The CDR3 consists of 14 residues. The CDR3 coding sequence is TGCGCCAGCAGTGAAGGCCGGGATAACGAGGAGCTGTTTTTT. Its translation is CASSEGRDNEELFF.

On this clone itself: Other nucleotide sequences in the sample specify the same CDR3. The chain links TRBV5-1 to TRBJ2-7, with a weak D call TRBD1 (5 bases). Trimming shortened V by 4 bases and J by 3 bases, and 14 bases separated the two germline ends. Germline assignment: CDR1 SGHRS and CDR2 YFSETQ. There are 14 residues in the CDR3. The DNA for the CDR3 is TGCGCCAGCAGCGAGCAGGGAAGCAACTACGAGCAGTACTTC. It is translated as CASSEQGSNYEQYF.

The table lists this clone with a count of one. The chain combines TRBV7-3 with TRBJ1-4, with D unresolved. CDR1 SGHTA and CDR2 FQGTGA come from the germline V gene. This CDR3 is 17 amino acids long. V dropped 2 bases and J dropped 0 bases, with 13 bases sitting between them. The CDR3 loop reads CASSLPRGDATNEKLFF. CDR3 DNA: TGTGCCAGCAGCTTACCCCGGGGTGATGCAACTAATGAAAAACTGTTTTTT.

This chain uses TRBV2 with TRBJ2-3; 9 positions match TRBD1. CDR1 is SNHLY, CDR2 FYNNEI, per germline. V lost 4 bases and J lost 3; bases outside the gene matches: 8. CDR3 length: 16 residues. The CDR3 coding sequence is TGTGCCAGCAGTGGTCCCGGGACAGGGCAAACAGATACGCAGTATTTT. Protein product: CASSGPGTGQTDTQYF.

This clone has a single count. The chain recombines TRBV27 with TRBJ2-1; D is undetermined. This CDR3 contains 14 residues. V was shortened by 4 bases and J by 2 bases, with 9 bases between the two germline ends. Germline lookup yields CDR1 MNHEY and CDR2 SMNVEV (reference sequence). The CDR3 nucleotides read TGTGCCAGCAGTTCCCTGCGGACCTACAATGAGCAGTTCTTC. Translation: CASSSLRTYNEQFF.

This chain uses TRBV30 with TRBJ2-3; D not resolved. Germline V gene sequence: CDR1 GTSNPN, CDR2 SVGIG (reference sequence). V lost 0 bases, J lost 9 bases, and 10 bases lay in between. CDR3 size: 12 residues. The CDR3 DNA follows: TGTGCCTGGAGTGTACGGGTAGACACGCAGTATTTT. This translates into CAWSVRVDTQYF.

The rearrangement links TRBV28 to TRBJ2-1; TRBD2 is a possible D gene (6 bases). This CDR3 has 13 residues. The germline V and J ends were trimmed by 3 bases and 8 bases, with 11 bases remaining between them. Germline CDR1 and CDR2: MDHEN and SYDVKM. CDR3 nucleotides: TGTGCCAGCAGTTTCTCTAGCGCCCATGAGCAGTTCTTC. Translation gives CASSFSSAHEQFF. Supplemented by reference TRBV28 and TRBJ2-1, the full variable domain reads DVKVTQSSRYLVKRTGEKVFLECVQDMDHENMFWYRQDPGLGLRLIYFSYDVKMKEKGDIPEGYSVSREKKERFSLILESASTNQTSMYLCASSFSSAHEQFFGPGTRLTVL.

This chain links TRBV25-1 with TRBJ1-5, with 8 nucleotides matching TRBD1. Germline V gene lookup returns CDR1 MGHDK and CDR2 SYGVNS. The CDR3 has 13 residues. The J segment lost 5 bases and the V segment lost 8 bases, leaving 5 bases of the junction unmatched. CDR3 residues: CASLGQGHQPQHF. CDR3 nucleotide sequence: TGTGCCAGCCTAGGACAGGGACATCAGCCCCAGCATTTT.

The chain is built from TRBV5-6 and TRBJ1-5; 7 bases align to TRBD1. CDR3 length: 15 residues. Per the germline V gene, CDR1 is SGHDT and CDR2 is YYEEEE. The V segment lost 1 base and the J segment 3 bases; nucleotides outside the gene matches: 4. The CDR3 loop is CASSLRGGDNQPQHF. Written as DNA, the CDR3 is TGTGCCAGCAGCTTGCGAGGGGGCGACAATCAGCCCCAGCATTTT.

The chain's CDR3 is CASSLWGTGAMNTEAFF. The CDR3 region has the DNA TGCGCCAGCAGCTTGTGGGGGACAGGTGCTATGAACACTGAAGCTTTCTTT. The chain employs TRBV5-1 and TRBJ1-1, with 8 bases aligning to TRBD1. The germline V gene encodes CDR1 SGHRS and CDR2 YFSETQ. This CDR3 spans 17 amino acids. The V segment lost 1 base and the J segment 0 bases; nucleotides outside the gene matches: 8.

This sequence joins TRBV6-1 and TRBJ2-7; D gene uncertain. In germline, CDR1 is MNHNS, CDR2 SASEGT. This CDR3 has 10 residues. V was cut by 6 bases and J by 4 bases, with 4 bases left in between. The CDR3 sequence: CASSLYEQYF. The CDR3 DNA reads TGTGCCAGCAGCTTATACGAGCAGTACTTC.

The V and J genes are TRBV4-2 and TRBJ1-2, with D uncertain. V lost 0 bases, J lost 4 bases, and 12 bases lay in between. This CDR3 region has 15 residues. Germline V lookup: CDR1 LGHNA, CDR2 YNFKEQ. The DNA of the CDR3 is TGTGCCAGCAGCCAAGAGTCGAACAGCCCCTATGGCTACACCTTC. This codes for CASSQESNSPYGYTF.

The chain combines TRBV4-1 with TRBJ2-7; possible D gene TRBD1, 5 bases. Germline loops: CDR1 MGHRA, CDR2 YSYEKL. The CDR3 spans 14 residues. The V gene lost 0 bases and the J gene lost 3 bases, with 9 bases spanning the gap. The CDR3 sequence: CASSQDYRFYEQYF. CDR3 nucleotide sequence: TGCGCCAGCAGCCAAGACTACAGGTTCTACGAGCAGTACTTC.